The clone carrying this TCR beta chain was counted a few times. This record comes from a study of beta chain features in type 1 diabetes. V was pared by 6 bases and J by 4 bases, with 8 bases of the junction left unmatched. The CDR3 covers 15 residues. The germline CDR1 and CDR2 sequences are SNHLY and FYNNEI. Since all of the isolated RNA was reverse transcribed, expressed TCRB transcripts were what got sequenced. The data were produced by immunoSEQ multiplex PCR, yet TCRdb's version contains in-frame clones alone and is incomplete. This table has about 130,000 clones, 9.2% appearing once. Material for sequencing was central memory CD4+ T cells from blood. The clonotype comes from a man aged 18-30 years in good health. This sequence joins TRBV2 and TRBJ2-1; 8 nucleotides line up with TRBD2. The CDR3 region is CASRVSRGGYNEQFF. CDR3 in DNA: TGTGCCAGCAGGGTATCACGGGGGGGGTACAATGAGCAGTTCTTC.